Following are 32 T cell receptor beta chains from one sample sequenced in a study of T cell repertoires in cytomegalovirus infection. No antigen is known for these receptors. MiXCR, applied by TCRdb to the reads, yields one record per CDR3 protein. The table has some 900,000 distinct CDR3 sequences, approximately 29% seen once. The sample here was cultured CD8+ T cells from PBMCs, taken from culture after CMV antigen stimulation. The receptors come from a human donor in good health (CMV status not recorded). Some clones in this sample may be carry-over from other donors' samples.

The sample holds a few counts of this clonotype. This rearrangement joins TRBV4-1 to TRBJ1-3, with a possible D match to TRBD1 (5 bases). The CDR3 runs 15 residues. CDR1 MGHRA and CDR2 YSYEKL come from the germline V gene. Between the trimmed V and J ends, which lost 2 bases and 0 bases, there was a span of 8 bases. The chain's CDR3 is CASSQSGASGNTIYF. The CDR3 DNA reads TGCGCCAGCAGCCAATCCGGGGCCTCTGGAAACACCATATATTTT.

This clonotype is a singleton in its sample. The V gene is TRBV5-1, the J gene TRBJ2-1, with unresolved D. V lost 3 bases and J 0 bases, leaving 7 bases between the germline ends. Looked up from germline, CDR1 is SGHRS and CDR2 is YFSETQ. There are 14 residues in the CDR3. The DNA of the CDR3 is TGCGCCAGCAGCTGGTCCCGCTCCTACAATGAGCAGTTCTTC. It translates to CASSWSRSYNEQFF.

J is TRBJ2-5 and V is TRBV4-2; D remains unclear. V lost 0 bases to trimming and J lost 2 bases, with 7 bases between them. The CDR3 has 14 amino acids. From germline, CDR1 is LGHNA and CDR2 YNFKEQ. CDR3 protein: CASSQELSQETQYF. Written as DNA, the CDR3 is TGTGCCAGCAGCCAAGAGTTATCACAAGAGACCCAGTACTTC.

This clonotype was seen only a few times. The chain uses TRBV6-1 and TRBJ1-1; D unclear. The germline CDR1 and CDR2 sequences are MNHNS and SASEGT. V was pared by 11 bases and J by 1 base, with 8 bases between. The CDR3 length is 11 residues. CDR3 nucleotides: TGTGCCGGCGTTGGGAACACTGAAGCTTTCTTT. It yields the protein CAGVGNTEAFF.

The V call is TRBV27, the J call TRBJ2-3; 8 nucleotides agree with TRBD2. The length of the CDR3 is 18 residues. The V gene's germline CDR1 is MNHEY and CDR2 SMNVEV (reference sequence). The trim removed 5 bases at V and 2 bases at J, leaving 15 bases unmatched. This CDR3 is CASSRNPASGGPTDTQYF. The CDR3 nucleotides are TGTGCCAGCAGTCGCAACCCGGCCTCGGGGGGGCCCACAGATACGCAGTATTTT.

The rearrangement uses TRBV9 and TRBJ2-2, with unresolved D. Germline loops: CDR1 SGDLS, CDR2 YYNGEE. V dropped 6 bases and J dropped 1 base, with 7 bases sitting between them. The CDR3 is 13 amino acids. CDR3 sequence reads: CASMRGNTGELFF. CDR3 DNA: TGTGCCAGCATGCGAGGGAACACCGGGGAGCTGTTTTTT.

In its sample, this clonotype was seen a few times. The genes are TRBV20-1 and TRBJ1-4; a possible D gene is TRBD1 (6 bases). Germline CDR1 DFQATT, CDR2 SNEGSKA (reference sequence). The CDR3 totals 17 residues. The V end lost 3 bases, the J end lost 5 bases, and 22 bases lay between the germline ends. The CDR3 is CSASQEGPGERNEKLFF. The CDR3 DNA reads as TGCAGTGCTAGCCAGGAAGGACCAGGGGAAAGAAATGAAAAACTGTTTTTT.

This clonotype showed up just a few times. The rearrangement links TRBV7-9 to TRBJ2-6, with TRBD2 identical over 9 bases. The ends lost 3 bases at V and 0 bases at J; junction bases unmatched: 3. The germline gives CDR1 SEHNR, CDR2 FQNEAQ (reference sequence). The CDR3 runs to 17 residues. The CDR3 here is CASSLTSGSSGANVLTF. CDR3 DNA sequence: TGTGCCAGCAGCTTGACTAGCGGAAGCTCTGGGGCCAACGTCCTGACTTTC.

The CDR3 here is CSASGRAPYEQYV. The CDR3 nucleotides read TGCAGTGCTTCCGGGCGGGCCCCCTACGAGCAGTACGTC. J is TRBJ2-7 and V is TRBV20-1; perhaps TRBD2 as D (5 bases). Germline CDR1 DFQATT, CDR2 SNEGSKA (reference sequence). There are 13 residues in the CDR3. Trimming took off 5 bases at V and 2 bases at J, with 13 bases between the two ends.

The sample holds many counts of this clonotype. This chain connects TRBV7-9 to TRBJ1-2, with D possibly matching TRBD1 (6 bases). The CDR3 is 14 residues long. The germline V gene has CDR1 SEHNR and CDR2 FQNEAQ (reference sequence). Deletions cut 5 bases from V and 1 base from J, with 11 bases between. The CDR3 DNA sequence: TGTGCCAGCAGCCCACCGGACAGTAACTATGGCTACACCTTC. It codes for CASSPPDSNYGYTF. The full variable domain, completed using reference TRBV7-9 and TRBJ1-2, is DTGVSQNPRHKITKRGQNVTFRCDPISEHNRLYWYRQTLGQGPEFLTYFQNEAQLEKSRLLSDRFSAERPKGSFSTLEIQRTEQGDSAMYLCASSPPDSNYGYTFGSGTRLTVV.

The table lists this clonotype with a few counts. This chain joins TRBV19 and TRBJ1-5, with TRBD1 as a possible D gene (6 bases). Germline assignment: CDR1 LNHDA and CDR2 SQIVND (reference sequence). This CDR3 is 15 amino acids long. Trimming shortened V by 5 bases and J by 4 bases, and 15 bases separated the two germline ends. Written as DNA, the CDR3 is TGTGCCAGTAGTCCATCAGGGGTCATGAATCAGCCCCAGCATTTT. Amino acids: CASSPSGVMNQPQHF.

The rearrangement links TRBV4-1 to TRBJ2-1, with TRBD1 identical over 7 bases. Trimming cost V 0 bases and J 3 bases; bases outside gene matches: 5. CDR1 and CDR2 (germline): MGHRA, YSYEKL. This CDR3 is 16 amino acids long. DNA for the CDR3: TGCGCCAGCAGCCAAGAGGGACAGATGGACTACAATGAGCAGTTCTTC. It is translated as CASSQEGQMDYNEQFF.

The chain uses TRBV20-1 and TRBJ2-3; D is perhaps TRBD2 (5 bases). The CDR3 has 12 residues. The germline gives CDR1 DFQATT, CDR2 SNEGSKA (reference sequence). The V and J ends lost 6 bases and 5 bases respectively, with 12 bases between them. Here the CDR3 reads CSAGRRGDTQYF. The CDR3 DNA sequence: TGCAGTGCAGGACGTCGGGGAGATACGCAGTATTTT.

In its sample, this clonotype was seen a few times. The chain is built from TRBV27 and TRBJ2-2, with 12 positions matching TRBD2. The CDR3 length is 14 residues. The germline V gene encodes CDR1 MNHEY and CDR2 SMNVEV (reference sequence). V was clipped by 10 bases and J by 5 bases; unmatched bases: 5. The CDR3 protein is CATGLAGITGELFF. The DNA of the CDR3 is TGTGCCACCGGACTAGCGGGGATAACCGGGGAGCTGTTTTTT.

J is TRBJ2-7 and V is TRBV19; the D gene is possibly TRBD2 (5 bases). Trimming took off 0 bases at V and 5 bases at J, with 20 bases between the two ends. CDR1 and CDR2 from the germline V gene are LNHDA and SQIVND (reference sequence). CDR3 length equals 17 residues. In DNA form, the CDR3 reads TGTGCCAGTAGTATAGATTGCGTTCCGGGGTTTCCCCACGAGCAGTACGTC. Encoded protein: CASSIDCVPGFPHEQYV.

V usage is TRBV7-6 and J usage is TRBJ2-3; 10 positions agree with TRBD2. J was trimmed by 4 bases and V by 4 bases; bases with no gene match: 8. In germline, CDR1 is SGHVS, CDR2 FNYEAQ. CDR3 size: 16 residues. CDR3 bases: TGTGCCAGCAGCTCGCCTAGAGCGGGGGGGGCAGATACGCAGTATTTT. Translation: CASSSPRAGGADTQYF. Filled out from reference TRBV7-6 and TRBJ2-3, the complete variable domain reads GAGVSQSPRYKVTKRGQDVALRCDPISGHVSLYWYRQALGQGPEFLTYFNYEAQQDKSGLPNDRFSAERPEGSISTLTIQRTEQRDSAMYRCASSSPRAGGADTQYFGPGTRLTVL.

The chain recombines TRBV7-2 with TRBJ2-3; 8 bases line up with TRBD2. V lost 4 bases to trimming and J lost 2 bases; unmatched junction nucleotides: 20. The CDR3 is made up of 20 amino acids. CDR1 and CDR2 from the germline V gene are SGHTA and FQGNSA. The DNA for the CDR3 is TGTGCCAGCAGCTCGGGGGGGTCTACCTACCCTACCATTATCACAGATACGCAGTATTTT. It is translated as CASSSGGSTYPTIITDTQYF.

There are a few counts of this clonotype. The chain links TRBV7-4 to TRBJ1-6; possible D gene TRBD1, 5 bases. Deletions cut 7 bases from V and 9 bases from J, with 16 bases between. This CDR3 is built from 14 residues. Germline lookup yields CDR1 SGHVT and CDR2 SQSDAQ. The CDR3, as DNA: TGTGCCAGCACCCCAGGGCCCATCCTTTCACCCCTCCACTTT. Translating it yields CASTPGPILSPLHF.

This clonotype showed up just a few times. At one of its ends the junction is not consistent with the germline gene, which may arise from a read error. CDR3: CASSLDWAGENAEAFF. As DNA, the CDR3 is TGTGCCAGCAGCTTGGACTGGGCAGGGGAGAACGCTGAAGCTTTCTTT. The rearrangement joins TRBV5-4 to TRBJ1-1; a possible D gene is TRBD1 (6 bases). Germline V lookup: CDR1 SGHNT, CDR2 YYREEE (reference sequence). This CDR3 has 16 amino acids.

This clonotype showed up just a few times. The chain joins TRBV5-1 to TRBJ2-1; D ambiguous. The CDR3 is 13 amino acids. The germline gives CDR1 SGHRS, CDR2 YFSETQ. Trimming shortened V by 4 bases and J by 6 bases, and 11 bases separated the two germline ends. Written as DNA, the CDR3 is TGCGCCAGCAGCCTCTACGGGTTCAATGAGCAGTTCTTC. This sequence encodes CASSLYGFNEQFF.

The rearrangement uses TRBV10-3 and TRBJ2-1; TRBD2 aligns across 12 bases. Germline-derived CDR1 and CDR2 are ENHRY and SYGVKD. The V and J ends lost 6 bases and 4 bases, in that order; junction bases with no gene match: 4. The CDR3 runs 15 residues. The CDR3 spells CAISKLAGGYNEQFF. The CDR3, as DNA: TGTGCCATCAGCAAACTAGCGGGGGGATACAATGAGCAGTTCTTC.

This clonotype occurred a few times. The chain is built from TRBV4-3 and TRBJ2-6; D is unclear. The CDR3 contains 15 residues. Germline V CDR1 and CDR2: LGHNA, YSLEER. Trimming removed 0 bases from V and 0 bases from J, with 3 bases in between. CDR3 nucleotide sequence: TGCGCCAGCAGCCAAGAGAGCTCTGGGGCCAACGTCCTGACTTTC. Amino acid sequence: CASSQESSGANVLTF.

J is TRBJ1-6 and V is TRBV9, with D possibly being TRBD1 (5 bases). Trimming took 1 base from V and 0 from J, leaving 11 bases between them. This CDR3 contains 17 residues. Germline CDR1 reads SGDLS; CDR2 reads YYNGEE. CDR3 bases: TGTGCCAGCAGCGTACGTGGGGGTCCCTCCTATAATTCACCCCTCCACTTT. Translation gives CASSVRGGPSYNSPLHF.

This clonotype was counted at least ten times. This chain joins TRBV7-6 and TRBJ1-1; TRBD1 is a possible D gene (6 bases). Trimming removed 2 bases from V and 0 bases from J, with 13 bases in between. Germline V lookup: CDR1 SGHVS, CDR2 FNYEAQ. The CDR3 contains 16 residues. The CDR3 nucleotides are TGTGCCAGCAGCTTATTGGGGGGGGACATGAACACTGAAGCTTTCTTT. It specifies CASSLLGGDMNTEAFF.

J is TRBJ2-3 and V is TRBV12-3 or TRBV12-4; TRBD1 might be the D (6 bases). V lost 3 bases, J lost 2 bases, and 12 bases lay in between. The length of the CDR3 is 15 residues. The CDR3 loop is CASSFPDRITDTQYF. The CDR3 nucleotides are TGTGCCAGCAGTTTCCCCGACAGGATCACAGATACGCAGTATTTT.

This clonotype was seen a few times. The rearrangement joins TRBV6-1 to TRBJ2-7, with TRBD2 as a possible D gene (5 bases). Trimming shortened V by 8 bases and J by 6 bases, and 14 bases separated the two germline ends. Germline V lookup: CDR1 MNHNS, CDR2 SASEGT. The CDR3 length is 12 residues. In DNA, the CDR3 is TGTGCCAGCCCGGGGATGGGATCCGAGCAGTACGTC. Amino acids: CASPGMGSEQYV.

The CDR3 DNA sequence: TGTGCCAGCAGCTCCCTCTTATGGGGGACTACGGGCACGCAGTATTTT. Protein sequence: CASSSLLWGTTGTQYF. The chain recombines TRBV7-2 with TRBJ2-3; 7 bases are a match to TRBD2. The ends lost 4 bases at V and 9 bases at J; junction bases unmatched: 16. Germline CDR1 reads SGHTA; CDR2 reads FQGNSA. There are 16 residues in the CDR3.

This chain connects TRBV7-3 to TRBJ2-2; tentative D call: TRBD1 (5 bases). The V and J ends lost 5 bases and 0 bases respectively, with 13 bases between them. Per germline, CDR1 SGHTA and CDR2 FQGTGA. This CDR3 has 16 residues. CDR3: CASSPRQLTNTGELFF. The CDR3 DNA follows: TGTGCCAGCAGCCCGCGACAGCTGACGAACACCGGGGAGCTGTTTTTT.

The chain is built from TRBV2 and TRBJ2-3; 8 positions match TRBD2. The germline CDR1 and CDR2 sequences are SNHLY and FYNNEI. The CDR3 runs to 14 residues. V lost 6 bases and J lost 4; bases outside the gene matches: 6. The CDR3 region is CASRRGALADTQYF. The CDR3 DNA sequence: TGTGCCAGCAGGCGGGGGGCCCTCGCAGATACGCAGTATTTT.

CDR3 sequence reads: CASGMGAGALNIQYF. The DNA of the CDR3 is TGTGCTAGTGGTATGGGGGCAGGGGCCTTAAACATTCAGTACTTC. This chain uses TRBV12-5 with TRBJ2-4, with D possibly matching TRBD1 (6 bases). Germline loops: CDR1 LGHNT, CDR2 FRNRAP. V gave up 5 bases and J gave up 6 bases, with 17 bases separating them. This CDR3 is built from 15 residues.

This sequence joins TRBV2 and TRBJ2-3; the D is unclear. In germline, CDR1 is SNHLY, CDR2 FYNNEI. Trimming cost V 5 bases and J 3 bases, with 21 bases left between them. The CDR3 is 17 amino acids. The CDR3 DNA is TGTGCCAGCAGTTCCCCCGCCGGGCCTCCAGAGACAGATACGCAGTATTTT. Translating gives CASSSPAGPPETDTQYF.

The CDR3 reads CASSLVRSYEQYF. CDR3 sequence (DNA): TGTGCCAGCAGCTTAGTCAGATCCTACGAGCAGTACTTC. The rearrangement uses TRBV5-5 and TRBJ2-7; no reliable D call. With 2 bases removed from V and 1 base from J, the gap between germline ends came to 7 bases. CDR3 size: 13 residues. Germline CDR1 is SGHKS and CDR2 is YYEKEE (reference sequence).